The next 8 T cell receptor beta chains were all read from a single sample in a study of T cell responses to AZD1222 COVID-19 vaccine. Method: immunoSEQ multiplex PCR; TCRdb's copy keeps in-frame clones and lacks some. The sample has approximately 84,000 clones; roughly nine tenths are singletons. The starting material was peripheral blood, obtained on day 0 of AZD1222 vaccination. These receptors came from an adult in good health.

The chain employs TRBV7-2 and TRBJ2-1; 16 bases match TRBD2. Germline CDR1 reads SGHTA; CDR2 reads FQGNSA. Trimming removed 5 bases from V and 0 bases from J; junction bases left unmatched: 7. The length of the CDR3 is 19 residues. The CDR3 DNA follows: TGTGCCAGCAGCCAGACGGGACTAGCGGGAGGGTACTCCTACAATGAGCAGTTCTTC. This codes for CASSQTGLAGGYSYNEQFF.

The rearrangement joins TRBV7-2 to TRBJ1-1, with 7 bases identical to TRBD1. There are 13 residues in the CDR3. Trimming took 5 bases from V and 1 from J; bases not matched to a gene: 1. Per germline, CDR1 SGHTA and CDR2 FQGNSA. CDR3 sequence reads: CASSRQGNTEAFF. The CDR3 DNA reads TGTGCCAGCAGCCGACAGGGGAACACTGAAGCTTTCTTT.

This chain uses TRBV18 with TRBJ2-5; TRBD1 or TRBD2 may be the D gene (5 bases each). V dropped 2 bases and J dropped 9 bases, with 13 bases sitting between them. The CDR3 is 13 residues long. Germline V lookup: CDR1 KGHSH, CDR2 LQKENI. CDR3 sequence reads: CASSPRDGEAQYF. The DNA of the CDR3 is TGTGCCAGCTCACCAAGGGACGGTGAGGCCCAGTACTTC.

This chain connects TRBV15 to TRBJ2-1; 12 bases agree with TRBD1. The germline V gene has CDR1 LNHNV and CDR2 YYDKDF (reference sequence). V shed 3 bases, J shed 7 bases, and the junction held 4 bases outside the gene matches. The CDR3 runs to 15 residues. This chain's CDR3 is CATSSGTGGWNEQFF. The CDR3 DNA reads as TGTGCCACCAGCAGCGGGACAGGGGGCTGGAATGAGCAGTTCTTC.

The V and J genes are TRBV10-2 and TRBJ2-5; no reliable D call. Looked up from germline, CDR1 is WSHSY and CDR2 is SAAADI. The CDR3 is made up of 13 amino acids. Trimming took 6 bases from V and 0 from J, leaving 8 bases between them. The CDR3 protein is CASRPRYQETQYF. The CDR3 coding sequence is TGCGCCAGCAGGCCAAGGTACCAAGAGACCCAGTACTTC.

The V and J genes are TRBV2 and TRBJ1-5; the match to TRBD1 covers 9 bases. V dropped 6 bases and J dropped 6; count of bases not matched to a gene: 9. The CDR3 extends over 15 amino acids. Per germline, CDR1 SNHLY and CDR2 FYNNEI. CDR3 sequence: CASRHRGRRIQPQHF. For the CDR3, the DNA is TGTGCCAGCAGACACAGGGGGCGCAGGATTCAGCCCCAGCATTTT.

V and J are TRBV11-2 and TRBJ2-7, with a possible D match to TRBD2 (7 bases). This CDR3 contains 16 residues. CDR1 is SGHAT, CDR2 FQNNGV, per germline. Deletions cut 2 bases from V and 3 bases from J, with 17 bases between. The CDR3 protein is CASSLNGGAPIYEQYF. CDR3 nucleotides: TGTGCCAGCAGCTTAAATGGGGGGGCGCCCATCTACGAGCAGTACTTC.

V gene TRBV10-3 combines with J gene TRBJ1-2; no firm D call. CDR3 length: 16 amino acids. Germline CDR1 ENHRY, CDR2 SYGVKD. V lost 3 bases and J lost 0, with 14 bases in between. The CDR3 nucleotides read TGTGCCATCAGTGAAGACACCCTGTCAGCTAACTATGGCTACACCTTC. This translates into CAISEDTLSANYGYTF.